The present T cell receptor beta chain was sequenced within a study of cytomegalovirus exposure and HLA in healthy donors. Looking at the study overall: When 350 to 400 donors were genotyped, roughly 82% of them were found to fall in the Caucasian-associated ancestry cluster. The study's findings and limits: CMV serostatus was the sole immune exposure information available. An Asian-associated ancestry cluster reportedly showed fewer N-insertions than the roughly 670-donor mean in a later analysis. Accurate prediction of most subjects' HLA-A and HLA-B alleles from TCR beta sequences was reported.

Germline CDR1 reads SGHRS; CDR2 reads YFSETQ. Trimming cost V 4 bases and J 0 bases, with 3 bases left between them. This CDR3 region has 12 residues. Both 60 Vbeta primers and 13 Jbeta primers went into the PCR. TCRdb keeps only in-frame clones here, not all; method: immunoSEQ multiplex PCR. The sample lists around 130,000 clones, about four fifths occurring once. On this clone itself: The antigen remains undetermined.

The origin of this receptor is a woman aged 35 to 49 in good health and CMV-seronegative. The chain uses TRBV5-1 and TRBJ2-3; D uncertain. Sequencing was done on a sample of PBMCs. CDR3 in DNA: TGCGCCAGCAGCCTAAGCACAGATACGCAGTATTTT. Its protein is CASSLSTDTQYF.